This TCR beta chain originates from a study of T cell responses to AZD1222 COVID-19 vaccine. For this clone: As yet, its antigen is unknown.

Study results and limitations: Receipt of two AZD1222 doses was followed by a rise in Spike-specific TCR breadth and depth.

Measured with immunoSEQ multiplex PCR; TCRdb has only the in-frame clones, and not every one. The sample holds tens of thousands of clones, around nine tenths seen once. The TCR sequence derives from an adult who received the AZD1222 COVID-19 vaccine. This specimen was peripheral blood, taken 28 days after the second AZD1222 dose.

Here the CDR3 reads CASLPLGNTGELFF. The CDR3 DNA reads TGTGCCAGTCTTCCCCTGGGGAATACCGGGGAGCTGTTTTTT. J is TRBJ2-2 and V is TRBV19, with no clear D. The length of the CDR3 is 14 residues. Germline V gene data show CDR1 as LNHDA and CDR2 as SQIVND (reference sequence). V lost 8 bases, J lost 5 bases, and 15 bases lay in between.